A selection of T cell receptor beta chains follows, all from one sample in a study of blood T cell repertoires in COVID-19. Libraries were prepared by immunoSEQ multiplex PCR; TCRdb keeps only in-frame clonotypes and omits some of them. The table includes some 180,000 clones, roughly 84% detected once. Source material: PBMCs or T cells enriched from blood (not recorded which). Receptors originate from a woman aged 25 to 39 who had been exposed to COVID-19. Each CDR3 is given with its conserved first and last residue. The D gene is left open where the match is weak. Only part of the rows carry a size: once, few, many, or a class if the clone is expanded.

length: 12; J: TRBJ1-1; V: TRBV19; D: NA; size: NA; CDR3: CASSQGWTEAFF; DNA: TGTGCCAGTAGTCAGGGTTGGACTGAAGCTTTCTTT
length: 12; J: TRBJ2-3; V: TRBV30; D: NA; size: NA; CDR3: CASRGGADTQYF; DNA: TGTGCCTCAAGGGGCGGGGCAGATACGCAGTATTTT
length: 15; J: TRBJ2-5; V: TRBV7-9; D: TRBD1; size: NA; CDR3: CASSHGQGAQETQYF; DNA: TGTGCCAGCAGTCACGGACAGGGGGCACAAGAGACCCAGTACTTC
length: 17; J: TRBJ2-3; V: TRBV4-3; D: TRBD1; size: NA; CDR3: CASSQGTGEPATDTQYF; DNA: TGCGCCAGCAGCCAGGGGACAGGGGAACCGGCCACAGATACGCAGTATTTT
length: 13; J: TRBJ1-4; V: TRBV4-1; D: NA; size: NA; CDR3: CASTSGGWEKLFF; DNA: TGCGCCAGCACCTCGGGGGGATGGGAAAAACTGTTTTTT
length: 13; J: TRBJ2-5; V: TRBV27; D: NA; size: NA; CDR3: CASSLWREETQYF; DNA: TGTGCCAGCAGTTTATGGAGGGAAGAGACCCAGTACTTC
length: 14; J: TRBJ2-5; V: TRBV6-2/TRBV6-3; D: NA; size: few; CDR3: CASSLAGQQETQYF; DNA: TGTGCCAGCAGCCTGGCTGGGCAGCAAGAGACCCAGTACTTC
length: 14; J: TRBJ1-5; V: TRBV2; D: TRBD1; size: NA; CDR3: CASIMDRGRQPQHF; DNA: TGTGCCAGCATTATGGACAGGGGAAGACAGCCCCAGCATTTT
length: 13; J: TRBJ2-1; V: TRBV19; D: NA; size: once; CDR3: CASSRSEYNEQFF; DNA: TGTGCCAGTAGTAGGTCGGAGTACAATGAGCAGTTCTTC
length: 15; J: TRBJ2-7; V: TRBV7-2; D: TRBD2; size: NA; CDR3: CASSLRLAGPYEQYF; DNA: TGTGCCAGCAGCTTACGACTAGCGGGACCCTACGAGCAGTACTTC
length: 14; J: TRBJ2-7; V: TRBV10-2; D: TRBD1; size: NA; CDR3: CASLLDRGHHEQYF; DNA: TGCGCCAGTCTATTGGACAGGGGGCACCACGAGCAGTACTTC
length: 15; J: TRBJ1-2; V: TRBV6-4; D: NA; size: NA; CDR3: CASSDTAQGVGGYTF; DNA: TGTGCCAGCAGTGACACAGCACAGGGAGTAGGTGGCTACACCTTC
length: 16; J: TRBJ1-1; V: TRBV6-5; D: NA; size: NA; CDR3: CASSYEAGNMNTEAFF; DNA: TGTGCCAGCAGTTACGAGGCAGGGAACATGAACACTGAAGCTTTCTTT
length: 13; J: TRBJ2-3; V: TRBV19; D: NA; size: NA; CDR3: CASSHLLTDTQYF; DNA: TGTGCCAGTAGTCACCTACTTACAGATACGCAGTATTTT
length: 15; J: TRBJ2-2; V: TRBV7-9; D: NA; size: few; CDR3: CASSLAGATTGELFF; DNA: TGTGCCAGCAGCTTAGCGGGGGCCACGACCGGGGAGCTGTTTTTT
length: 14; J: TRBJ1-2; V: TRBV11-2; D: NA; size: NA; CDR3: CASSSLGLYRGYTF; DNA: TGTGCCAGCAGCTCCCTGGGCCTATATCGGGGCTACACCTTC
length: 17; J: TRBJ2-1; V: TRBV19; D: TRBD1; size: NA; CDR3: CASSIEGGQGAYNEQFF; DNA: TGTGCCAGTAGTATAGAAGGAGGACAGGGGGCCTACAATGAGCAGTTCTTC
length: 15; J: TRBJ2-5; V: TRBV7-9; D: TRBD1; size: NA; CDR3: CASSYGQGEQETQYF; DNA: TGTGCCAGCAGTTACGGACAGGGTGAGCAAGAGACCCAGTACTTC
length: 14; J: TRBJ2-1; V: TRBV6-1; D: NA; size: NA; CDR3: CASSETSWVDEQFF; DNA: TGTGCCAGCAGTGAAACTAGCTGGGTCGATGAGCAGTTCTTC
length: 17; J: TRBJ2-3; V: TRBV9; D: TRBD2; size: once; CDR3: CASRATSGGLNTDTQYF; DNA: TGTGCCAGCAGGGCGACTAGCGGGGGCCTCAACACAGATACGCAGTATTTT
length: 16; J: TRBJ1-2; V: TRBV19; D: NA; size: NA; CDR3: CASNDPGRGLDGGYTF; DNA: TGTGCCAGTAATGATCCGGGACGGGGGTTAGACGGGGGCTACACCTTC
length: 16; J: TRBJ1-6; V: TRBV10-1; D: NA; size: few; CDR3: CASNGALSSYNSPLHF; DNA: TGCGCCAGCAATGGGGCCCTCAGCTCCTATAATTCACCCCTCCACTTT
length: 11; J: TRBJ2-7; V: TRBV11-1; D: NA; size: NA; CDR3: CASSSYYEQYF; DNA: TGTGCCAGCAGCTCCTATTACGAGCAGTACTTC
length: 15; J: TRBJ1-2; V: TRBV11-2; D: NA; size: NA; CDR3: CASSRGVVAGYGYTF; DNA: TGTGCCAGCAGCCGGGGGGTAGTGGCTGGATATGGCTACACCTTC
length: 16; J: TRBJ2-7; V: TRBV6-5; D: TRBD1; size: NA; CDR3: CASSYARTGASYEQYF; DNA: TGTGCCAGCAGTTACGCGAGGACAGGGGCCTCCTACGAGCAGTACTTC
length: 13; J: TRBJ2-3; V: TRBV29-1; D: NA; size: NA; CDR3: CSVEEGGSDTQYF; DNA: TGCAGCGTTGAAGAGGGCGGGTCAGATACGCAGTATTTT
length: 12; J: TRBJ2-7; V: TRBV3-1/TRBV3-2; D: NA; size: NA; CDR3: CASSQQVYEQYF; DNA: TGTGCCAGCAGCCAACAGGTGTACGAGCAGTACTTC